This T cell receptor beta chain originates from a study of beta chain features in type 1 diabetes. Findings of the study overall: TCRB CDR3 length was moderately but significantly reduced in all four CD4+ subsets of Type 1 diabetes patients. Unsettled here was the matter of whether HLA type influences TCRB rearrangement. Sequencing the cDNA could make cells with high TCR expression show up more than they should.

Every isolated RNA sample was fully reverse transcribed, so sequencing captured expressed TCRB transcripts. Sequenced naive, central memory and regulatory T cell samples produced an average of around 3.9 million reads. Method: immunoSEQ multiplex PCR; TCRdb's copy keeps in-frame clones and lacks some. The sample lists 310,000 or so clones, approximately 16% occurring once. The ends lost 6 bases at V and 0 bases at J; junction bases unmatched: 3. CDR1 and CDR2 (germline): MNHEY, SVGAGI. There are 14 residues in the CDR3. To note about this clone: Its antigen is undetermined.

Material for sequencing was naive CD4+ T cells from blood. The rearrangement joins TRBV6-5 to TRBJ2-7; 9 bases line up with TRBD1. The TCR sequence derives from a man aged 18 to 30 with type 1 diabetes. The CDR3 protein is CASRGQGTSYEQYF. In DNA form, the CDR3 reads TGTGCCAGCAGGGGACAGGGAACCTCCTACGAGCAGTACTTC.